This T cell receptor beta chain was sequenced in a study of T cell changes during pregnancy in multiple sclerosis. Clones were read by immunoSEQ multiplex PCR, and TCRdb kept only the in-frame ones, dropping some. The sample records about 100,000 clones, about 90% being singletons. The germline CDR1 and CDR2 sequences are LNHDA and SQIVND (reference sequence). V dropped 2 bases and J dropped 2 bases, with 10 bases sitting between them. CDR3 length equals 15 residues. The receptor was derived from a female donor with multiple sclerosis, enrolled in a pregnancy study. This specimen consisted of peripheral blood, obtained after pregnancy. The chain has TRBV19 and TRBJ1-5; D is unclear. The CDR3 region has the DNA TGTGCCAGTAGTATACCCAGGTGGGGCAATCAGCCCCAGCATTTT. Protein sequence: CASSIPRWGNQPQHF.